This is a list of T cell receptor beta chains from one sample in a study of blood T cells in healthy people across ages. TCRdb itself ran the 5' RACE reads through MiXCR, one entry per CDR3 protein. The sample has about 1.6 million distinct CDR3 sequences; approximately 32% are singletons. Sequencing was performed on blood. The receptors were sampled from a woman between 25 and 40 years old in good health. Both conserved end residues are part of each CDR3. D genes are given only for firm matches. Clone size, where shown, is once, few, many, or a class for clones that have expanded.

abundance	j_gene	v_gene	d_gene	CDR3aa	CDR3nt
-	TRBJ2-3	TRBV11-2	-	CASSLDNLGDTQYF	TGTGCCAGCAGCTTAGATAATCTGGGAGATACGCAGTATTTT
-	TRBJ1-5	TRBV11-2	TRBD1	CASSLEAGQGPQHF	TGTGCCAGCAGCTTAGAGGCAGGACAGGGGCCCCAGCATTTT
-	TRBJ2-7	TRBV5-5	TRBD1	CASSYAGGSAYEQYF	TGTGCCAGCAGCTACGCAGGGGGCTCGGCCTACGAGCAGTACTTC
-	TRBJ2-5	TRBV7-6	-	CASSKILGPNSQTQYF	TGTGCCAGCAGCAAAATTCTCGGGCCCAACTCGCAGACCCAGTACTTC
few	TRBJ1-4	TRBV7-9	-	CASSPTGYKTNEKLFF	TGTGCCAGCAGCCCTACAGGGTATAAAACTAATGAAAAACTGTTTTTT
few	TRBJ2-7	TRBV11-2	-	CASSLFPGLPYEQYF	TGTGCCAGCAGCTTATTTCCAGGTCTTCCCTACGAGCAGTACTTC
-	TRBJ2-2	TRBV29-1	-	CSIVPNSGDGTGELFF	TGCAGCATTGTCCCAAATAGCGGTGATGGCACCGGGGAGCTGTTTTTT
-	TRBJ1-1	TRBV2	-	CASMAGMGTEAFF	TGTGCCAGCATGGCAGGGATGGGCACTGAAGCTTTCTTT
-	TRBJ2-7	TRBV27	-	CASSLTDSQYEQYF	TGTGCCAGCAGTTTAACGGACAGTCAGTACGAGCAGTACTTC
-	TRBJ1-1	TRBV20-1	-	CSALGGGSLRGAFF	TGCAGTGCTCTGGGGGGAGGGTCCCTCCGTGGAGCTTTCTTT
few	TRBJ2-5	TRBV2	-	CASRWTVQETQYF	TGTGCCAGCAGGTGGACAGTCCAAGAGACCCAGTACTTC
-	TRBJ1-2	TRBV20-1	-	CSASGGTNYGYTF	TGCAGTGCTAGTGGGGGGACTAACTATGGCTACACCTTC
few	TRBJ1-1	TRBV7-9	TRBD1	CASSLQDRRNTEAFF	TGTGCCAGCAGCTTACAGGACAGGCGGAACACTGAAGCTTTCTTT
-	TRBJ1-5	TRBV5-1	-	CASSLTVDQPQHF	TGCGCCAGCAGCTTAACGGTGGATCAGCCCCAGCATTTT
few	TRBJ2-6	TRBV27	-	CARPRRSLKSGANVLTF	TGTGCCCGACCACGCAGGAGTTTAAAGTCTGGGGCCAACGTCCTGACTTTC
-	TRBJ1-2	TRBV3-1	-	CASSRRETGGPGGYTF	TGTGCCAGCAGCCGCAGGGAGACGGGAGGGCCCGGTGGCTACACCTTC
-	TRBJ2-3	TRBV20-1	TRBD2	CSAESWGLAGGDTQYF	TGCAGTGCCGAGTCCTGGGGACTAGCGGGGGGCGATACGCAGTATTTT
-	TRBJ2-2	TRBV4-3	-	CASSPGTEYTGELFF	TGCGCCAGCAGCCCTGGGACTGAATACACCGGGGAGCTGTTTTTT
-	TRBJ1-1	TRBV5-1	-	CASAVQPSVGEAFF	TGCGCCAGCGCCGTACAGCCAAGTGTTGGTGAAGCTTTCTTT
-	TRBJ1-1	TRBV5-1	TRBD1	CAGSPGQGATEAFF	TGCGCCGGCAGCCCGGGACAGGGGGCGACTGAAGCTTTCTTT
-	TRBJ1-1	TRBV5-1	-	CTSSQGANTEAFF	TGCACCAGCAGCCAAGGGGCGAACACTGAAGCTTTCTTT
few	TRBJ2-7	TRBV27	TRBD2	CASRAKREETYEQYF	TGTGCCAGCAGGGCAAAGCGGGAGGAAACCTACGAGCAGTACTTC
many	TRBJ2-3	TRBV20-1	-	CSARDEARADTQYF	TGCAGTGCTAGAGATGAGGCACGGGCAGATACGCAGTATTTT
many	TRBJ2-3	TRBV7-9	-	CASSLAHTDTQYF	TGTGCCAGCAGCTTAGCGCATACAGATACGCAGTATTTT
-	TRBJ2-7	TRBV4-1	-	CASSQEWGTLALNEQYF	TGCGCCAGCAGCCAAGAGTGGGGGACACTGGCATTAAACGAGCAGTACTTC
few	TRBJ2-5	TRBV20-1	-	CSDSTPYQETQYF	TGCAGCGACAGTACTCCGTACCAAGAGACCCAGTACTTC
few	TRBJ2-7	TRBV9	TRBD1	CASSADRMPYEQYF	TGTGCCAGCAGCGCGGACAGGATGCCCTACGAGCAGTACTTC
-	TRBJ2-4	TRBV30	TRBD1	CAWSSDRGTWSKNIQYF	TGTGCCTGGAGTTCCGACAGGGGGACTTGGTCCAAAAACATTCAGTACTTC
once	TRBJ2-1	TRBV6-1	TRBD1	CASILRDSSSYNEQFF	TGTGCCAGCATCCTGAGGGACAGTAGCTCCTACAATGAGCAGTTCTTC
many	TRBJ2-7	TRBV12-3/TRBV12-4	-	CASSLAGGREQYF	TGTGCCAGCAGTTTAGCGGGGGGGCGCGAGCAGTACTTC
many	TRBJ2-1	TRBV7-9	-	CASSLGGEGEQFF	TGTGCCAGCAGCTTAGGAGGGGAAGGTGAGCAGTTCTTC
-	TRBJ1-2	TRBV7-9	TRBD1	CASSLDRGLDYGYTF	TGTGCCAGCAGCTTGGACAGGGGGCTCGACTATGGCTACACCTTC
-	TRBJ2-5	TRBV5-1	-	CASSIGWGTQETQYF	TGCGCCAGCAGCATCGGGTGGGGGACCCAAGAGACCCAGTACTTC
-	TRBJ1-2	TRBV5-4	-	CASSPAGGVNYGYTF	TGTGCCAGCAGCCCCGCCGGAGGAGTAAACTATGGCTACACCTTC
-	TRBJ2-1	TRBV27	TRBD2	CASSFGHPGLAAPGPYNEQFF	TGTGCCAGCAGTTTCGGACACCCGGGACTAGCGGCCCCCGGACCTTACAATGAGCAGTTCTTC
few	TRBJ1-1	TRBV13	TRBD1	CASTPRRQGNEAFF	TGTGCCAGCACCCCCCGACGACAGGGAAATGAAGCTTTCTTT
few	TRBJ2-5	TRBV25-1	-	CASSEEGLQETQYF	TGTGCCAGCAGTGAAGAAGGCCTCCAAGAGACCCAGTACTTC
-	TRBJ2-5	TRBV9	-	CASSVMDQETQYF	TGTGCCAGCAGCGTAATGGACCAAGAGACCCAGTACTTC
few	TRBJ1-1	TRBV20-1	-	CSAREGGMSTEAFF	TGCAGTGCTAGAGAGGGCGGGATGAGCACTGAAGCTTTCTTT
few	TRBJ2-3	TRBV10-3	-	CAIRLQPSDTQYF	TGTGCCATCAGGTTACAGCCGTCAGATACGCAGTATTTT